This T cell receptor (beta chain) was identified during a study of human T cells and chemical hapten exposure. Study background: Variability of per-sample TCR yields stemmed mainly from small differences in pooled library volume.

Unmatched junction bases numbered 12, after V lost 7 bases and J lost 4 bases. This CDR3 contains 16 residues. From germline, CDR1 is SNHLY and CDR2 FYNNEI. This clonotype was seen many times. Its antigen is still unknown. Attachment of unique molecular identifiers to individual cDNA molecules was performed in the library. In the original processing: Samples had a median of around 92,000 TCRs, ranging about 23,224 to 700,000. TCRdb redid the calling of the RACE reads with MiXCR, one entry per CDR3 protein. TCRdb assigned the V and J calls; the authors' analysis was not used. The sample includes 35,000 to 50,000 distinct CDR3 sequences, roughly 3.5% of them seen just once. Study-level findings and limits: Sensitizing with DPC caused no change in TCRs above 1 in 1000 frequency.

Noted time point: healthy volunteer bleed at 6 weeks. Whole blood, unfractionated, served as the material for total RNA extraction. The receptor comes from a human donor in good health. Some clones in this sample may be carry-over from other donors' samples. The specimen was whole blood. The chain is built from TRBV2 and TRBJ2-2, with TRBD1 matching over 7 bases. The CDR3 DNA is TGTGCCAGCATCGTATTAACAGGGGATGCCACCGGGGAGCTGTTTTTT. This translates into CASIVLTGDATGELFF.